This T cell receptor (beta chain) was recorded in a study of blood T cell repertoires in COVID-19. Study summary: The samples span acute and convalescent COVID-19 from the United States, Italy and Spain.

The study assigned cohorts using participant-reported clinical history. Cohort 3 donors counted as recovered after two negative PCRs, clearance, or resolved symptoms. Authors' analysis steps: How many nucleated cells were present was estimated from reference gene primer amplification. Data came from immunoSEQ multiplex PCR; TCRdb stores just in-frame clones and leaves some out. Clone size and the V and J calls come from that table; the DNA yielded D and trimming. This repertoire shows 150,000 to 250,000 clones, roughly 84% found once; its top ten account for less than 8.5%. This clonotype was obtained from a man aged 40-55 years who had recovered from COVID-19. The sample was PBMCs or T cells enriched from blood (not recorded which).

CDR3 nucleotides: TGTGCCAGCTCACCACCAGCCCACACCGGGGAGCTGTTTTTT. Translation gives CASSPPAHTGELFF. The rearrangement joins TRBV18 to TRBJ2-2; no reliable D call. The CDR3 runs to 14 residues. Trimming took off 0 bases at V and 3 bases at J, with 5 bases between the two ends. Germline CDR1 and CDR2: KGHSH and LQKENI.